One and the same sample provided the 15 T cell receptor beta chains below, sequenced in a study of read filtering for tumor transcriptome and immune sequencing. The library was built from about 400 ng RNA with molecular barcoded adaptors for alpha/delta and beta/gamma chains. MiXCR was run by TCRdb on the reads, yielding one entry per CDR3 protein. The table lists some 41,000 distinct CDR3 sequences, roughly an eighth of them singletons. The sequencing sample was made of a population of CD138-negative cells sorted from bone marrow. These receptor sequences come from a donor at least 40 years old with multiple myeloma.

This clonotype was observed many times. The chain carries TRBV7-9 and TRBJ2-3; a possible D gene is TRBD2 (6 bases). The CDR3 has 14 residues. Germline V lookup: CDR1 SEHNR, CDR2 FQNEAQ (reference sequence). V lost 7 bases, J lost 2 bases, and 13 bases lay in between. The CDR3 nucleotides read TGTGCCAGCACGTATATAGCGGCCACAGATACGCAGTATTTT. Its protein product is CASTYIAATDTQYF. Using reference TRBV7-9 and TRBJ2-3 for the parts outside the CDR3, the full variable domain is DTGVSQNPRHKITKRGQNVTFRCDPISEHNRLYWYRQTLGQGPEFLTYFQNEAQLEKSRLLSDRFSAERPKGSFSTLEIQRTEQGDSAMYLCASTYIAATDTQYFGPGTRLTVL.

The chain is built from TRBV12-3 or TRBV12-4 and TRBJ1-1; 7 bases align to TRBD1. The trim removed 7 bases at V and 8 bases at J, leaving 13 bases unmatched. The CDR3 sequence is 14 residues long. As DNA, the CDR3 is TGTGCCAGCACCTCGACAGGGAAGGAAACCGAAGCTTTCTTT. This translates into CASTSTGKETEAFF.

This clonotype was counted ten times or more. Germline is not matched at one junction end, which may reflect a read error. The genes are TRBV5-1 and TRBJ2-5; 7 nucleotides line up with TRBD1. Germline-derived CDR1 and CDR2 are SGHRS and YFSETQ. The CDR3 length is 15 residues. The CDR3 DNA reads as TGCGCCTGCAGGGAAGTGGGACAGTCAAGAGAAACCCAGTACTTC. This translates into CACREVGQSRETQYF.

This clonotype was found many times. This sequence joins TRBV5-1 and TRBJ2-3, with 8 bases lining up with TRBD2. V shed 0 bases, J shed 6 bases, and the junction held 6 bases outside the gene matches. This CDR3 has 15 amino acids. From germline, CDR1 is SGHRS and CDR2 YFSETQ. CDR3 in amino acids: CASSLAGGPFDTQYF. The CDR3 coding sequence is TGCGCCAGCAGCTTGGCGGGAGGGCCATTTGATACGCAGTATTTT. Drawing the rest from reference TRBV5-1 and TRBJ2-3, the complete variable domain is KAGVTQTPRYLIKTRGQQVTLSCSPISGHRSVSWYQQTPGQGLQFLFEYFSETQRNKGNFPGRFSGRQFSNSRSEMNVSTLELGDSALYLCASSLAGGPFDTQYFGPGTRLTVL.

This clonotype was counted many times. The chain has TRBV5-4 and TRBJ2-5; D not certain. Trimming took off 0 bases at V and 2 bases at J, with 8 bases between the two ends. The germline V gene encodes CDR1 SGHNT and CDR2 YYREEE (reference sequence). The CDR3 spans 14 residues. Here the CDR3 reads CASSLGWQQETQYF. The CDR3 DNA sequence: TGTGCCAGCAGCTTGGGATGGCAGCAAGAGACCCAGTACTTC.

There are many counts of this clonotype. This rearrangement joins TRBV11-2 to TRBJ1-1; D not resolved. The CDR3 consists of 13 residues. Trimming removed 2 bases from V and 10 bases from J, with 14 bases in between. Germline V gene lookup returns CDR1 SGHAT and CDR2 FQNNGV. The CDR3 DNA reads TGTGCCAGCAGCTTAATAGCGGAGGAGGGAGCTTTCTTT. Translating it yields CASSLIAEEGAFF.

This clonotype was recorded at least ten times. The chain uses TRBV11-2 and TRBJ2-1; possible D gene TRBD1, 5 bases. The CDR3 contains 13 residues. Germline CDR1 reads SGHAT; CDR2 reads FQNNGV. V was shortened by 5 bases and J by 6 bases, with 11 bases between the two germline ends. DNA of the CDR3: TGTGCCAGCAGCCGCAGGGATAGCAATGAGCAGTTCTTC. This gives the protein CASSRRDSNEQFF.

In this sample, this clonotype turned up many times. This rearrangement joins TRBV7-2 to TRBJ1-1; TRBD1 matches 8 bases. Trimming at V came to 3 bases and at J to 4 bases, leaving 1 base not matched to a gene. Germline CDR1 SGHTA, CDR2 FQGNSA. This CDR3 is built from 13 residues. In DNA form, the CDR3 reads TGTGCCAGCAGCTTCGGACAGGGCACTGAAGCTTTCTTT. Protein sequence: CASSFGQGTEAFF.

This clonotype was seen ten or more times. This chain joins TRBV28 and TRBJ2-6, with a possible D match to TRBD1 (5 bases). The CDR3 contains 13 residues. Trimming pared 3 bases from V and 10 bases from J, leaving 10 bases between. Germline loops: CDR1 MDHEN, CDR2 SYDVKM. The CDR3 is CASSLVQVNVLTF. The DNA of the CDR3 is TGTGCCAGCAGTTTGGTACAGGTAAACGTCCTGACTTTC. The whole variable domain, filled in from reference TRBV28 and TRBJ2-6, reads DVKVTQSSRYLVKRTGEKVFLECVQDMDHENMFWYRQDPGLGLRLIYFSYDVKMKEKGDIPEGYSVSREKKERFSLILESASTNQTSMYLCASSLVQVNVLTFGAGSRLTVL.

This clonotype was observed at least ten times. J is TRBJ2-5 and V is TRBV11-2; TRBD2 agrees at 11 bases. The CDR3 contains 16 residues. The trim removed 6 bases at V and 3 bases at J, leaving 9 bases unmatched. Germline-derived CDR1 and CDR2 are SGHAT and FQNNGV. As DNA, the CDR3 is TGTGCCAGCAGTTTCCCGACTAGCGGGAATAAAGAGACCCAGTACTTC. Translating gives CASSFPTSGNKETQYF.

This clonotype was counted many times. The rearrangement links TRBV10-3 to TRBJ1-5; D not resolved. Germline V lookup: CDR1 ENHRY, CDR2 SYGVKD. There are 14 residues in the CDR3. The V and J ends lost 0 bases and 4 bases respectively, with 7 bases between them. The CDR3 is CAISESGVNQPQHF. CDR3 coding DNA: TGTGCCATCAGTGAGTCCGGAGTGAATCAGCCCCAGCATTTT.

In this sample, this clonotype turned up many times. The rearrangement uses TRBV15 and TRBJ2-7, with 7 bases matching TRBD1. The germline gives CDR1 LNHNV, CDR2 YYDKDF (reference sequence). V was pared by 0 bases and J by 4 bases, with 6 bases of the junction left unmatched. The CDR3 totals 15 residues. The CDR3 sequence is CATSREGGPGYEQYF. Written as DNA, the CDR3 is TGTGCCACCAGCAGAGAAGGGGGCCCCGGGTACGAGCAGTACTTC.

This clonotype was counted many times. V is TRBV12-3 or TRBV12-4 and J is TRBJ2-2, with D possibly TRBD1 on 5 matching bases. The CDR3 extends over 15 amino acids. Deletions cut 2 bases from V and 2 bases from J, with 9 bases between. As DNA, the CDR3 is TGTGCCAGCAGTTTACAAGGGGTTAACACCGGGGAGCTGTTTTTT. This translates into CASSLQGVNTGELFF.

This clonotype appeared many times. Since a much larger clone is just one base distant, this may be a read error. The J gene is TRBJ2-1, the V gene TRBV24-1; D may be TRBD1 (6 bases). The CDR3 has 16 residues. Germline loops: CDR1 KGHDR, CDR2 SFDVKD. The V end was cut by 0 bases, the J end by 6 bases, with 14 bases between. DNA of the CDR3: TGTGCCACCAGTGATTTGAGGCCAGGGGTCAGCAATGAGCAGTTCTTC. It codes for CATSDLRPGVSNEQFF.

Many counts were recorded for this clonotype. The CDR3 loop reads CSASSGRALRETQYF. The CDR3 nucleotides read TGCAGTGCTAGTAGCGGGAGGGCCCTCCGGGAGACCCAGTACTTC. The chain employs TRBV20-1 and TRBJ2-5, with 11 bases matching TRBD2. The CDR3 covers 15 residues. In germline, CDR1 is DFQATT, CDR2 SNEGSKA (reference sequence). V gave up 3 bases and J gave up 5 bases; unmatched junction bases: 8.